Described below is a single TCR beta chain sequence and its context. Its antigen is not identified. After re-calling the 5' RACE reads, TCRdb lists one entry per CDR3 protein, DNA absent. In all, the sample yields about 260,000 distinct CDR3 sequences. These data are taken from a study of T cells expressing NK-cell markers. Turning to the study itself: Within the sequenced cohort of eight donors, seven exhibited HCMV seropositivity and one was seronegative.

The V gene's germline CDR1 is SGHDN and CDR2 FVKESK. The CDR3 contains 15 residues. Study-wide results and limits: Clones of NKG2C+ T cells that had expanded were of unclear HCMV specificity. In about six donors, dominant CD3+CD56+NKG2C+ clones formed about 1.0-7.5% of CD8+ cells.

The sequence was obtained from a woman between 18 and 75 years old in good health. The specimen was blood T cells: a sorted CD56 or NKG2C T cell subset, CD4+ or CD8+ T cells, or bulk PBMC T cells (not recorded which). The V call is TRBV14, the J call TRBJ2-7; lacking DNA, the TRBD1 call made by TCRdb goes unchecked. CDR3 region: CASSRLGQGAYEQYF.